Listed below are T cell receptor beta chains from one sample, sequenced in a study of patients and donors after allogeneic stem cell transplantation. TCRdb itself ran the RT-PCR reads through MiXCR, one entry per CDR3 protein. The data contain about 210,000 distinct CDR3 sequences, 35% to 45% of them seen just once; the ten biggest clones take up more than 9%. Material for sequencing was blood, either unsorted or a sorted T cell fraction (not recorded which). Receptor source: a human donor who was either an allogeneic HSCT recipient or a stem cell or donor lymphocyte infusion donor (not recorded which). It is not recorded whose cells these are; they may come from a transplant donor. Each CDR3 is given with its conserved first and last residue. A D gene is named only where the DNA matches it firmly. Clone size appears in some rows only: once, few, many, or a class for an expanded clone.

v_gene: TRBV7-9; j_gene: TRBJ1-4; len: 15; d_gene: TRBD1; abundance: -; CDR3nt: TGTGCCAGCAGCCTGAGACAGGGGGCTAATGAAAAACTGTTTTTT; CDR3aa: CASSLRQGANEKLFF
v_gene: TRBV18; j_gene: TRBJ1-2; len: 13; d_gene: -; abundance: -; CDR3nt: TGTGCCAGCTCACCACCGGGGGCCTATGGCTACACCTTC; CDR3aa: CASSPPGAYGYTF
v_gene: TRBV10-1; j_gene: TRBJ2-2; len: 14; d_gene: TRBD2; abundance: -; CDR3nt: TGCGCCAGCAGTGAGAAGGGGACTATCGGGGAGCTGTTTTTT; CDR3aa: CASSEKGTIGELFF
v_gene: TRBV7-3; j_gene: TRBJ2-5; len: 14; d_gene: TRBD1; abundance: -; CDR3nt: TGTGCCAGCAGCTTATTAGGGGGCTTGGAGACCCAGTACTTC; CDR3aa: CASSLLGGLETQYF
v_gene: TRBV9; j_gene: TRBJ1-2; len: 15; d_gene: -; abundance: -; CDR3nt: TGTGCCAGCAGCGTAGAGATGGGACGGGGCTATGGCTACACCTTC; CDR3aa: CASSVEMGRGYGYTF
v_gene: TRBV5-6; j_gene: TRBJ1-6; len: 16; d_gene: -; abundance: -; CDR3nt: TGTGCCACCAACTCACACGACGGGGTTAATAATTCACCCCTCCACTTT; CDR3aa: CATNSHDGVNNSPLHF
v_gene: TRBV28; j_gene: TRBJ1-2; len: 13; d_gene: -; abundance: once; CDR3nt: TGTGCCAGCAGCCCAGGCACGTACTATGGCTACACCTTC; CDR3aa: CASSPGTYYGYTF
v_gene: TRBV15; j_gene: TRBJ2-1; len: 15; d_gene: TRBD1; abundance: few; CDR3nt: TGTGCCACTTATAACCCGGGACAGGGGGGAAATGAGCAGTTCTTC; CDR3aa: CATYNPGQGGNEQFF
v_gene: TRBV29-1; j_gene: TRBJ2-2; len: 13; d_gene: -; abundance: few; CDR3nt: TGCAGCGGCGAACCGCGGAACACCGGGGAGCTGTTTTTT; CDR3aa: CSGEPRNTGELFF
v_gene: TRBV28; j_gene: TRBJ2-7; len: 14; d_gene: -; abundance: -; CDR3nt: TGTGCCAGCAGCCCATATCCGGTGTCCTACGAGCAGTACTTC; CDR3aa: CASSPYPVSYEQYF
v_gene: TRBV5-4; j_gene: TRBJ1-5; len: 15; d_gene: -; abundance: -; CDR3nt: TGTGCCAGCAGTCCGGGCCCCTGGGGCAATCAGCCCCAGCATTTT; CDR3aa: CASSPGPWGNQPQHF
v_gene: TRBV20-1; j_gene: TRBJ2-1; len: 15; d_gene: TRBD2; abundance: -; CDR3nt: TGCAGTGCGGTTCCCGGGACTAGCGGGGGGAAAGAGCAGTTCTTC; CDR3aa: CSAVPGTSGGKEQFF
v_gene: TRBV4-2; j_gene: TRBJ1-1; len: 15; d_gene: -; abundance: few; CDR3nt: TGTGCCAGCAGCCGACCCAAGAGGGAAGACACTGAAGCTTTCTTT; CDR3aa: CASSRPKREDTEAFF
v_gene: TRBV24-1; j_gene: TRBJ1-4; len: 14; d_gene: -; abundance: few; CDR3nt: TGTGCCACTTCTGCGGGCGGCTCTAATGAAAAACTGTTTTTT; CDR3aa: CATSAGGSNEKLFF
v_gene: TRBV29-1; j_gene: TRBJ1-1; len: 12; d_gene: -; abundance: few; CDR3nt: TGCAGCGTTCTAACAGAGAACACTGAAGCTTTCTTT; CDR3aa: CSVLTENTEAFF
v_gene: TRBV12-3/TRBV12-4; j_gene: TRBJ1-4; len: 11; d_gene: -; abundance: -; CDR3nt: TGTGCCTCACAGGAAAATGAAAAACTGTTTTTT; CDR3aa: CASQENEKLFF
v_gene: TRBV11-2; j_gene: TRBJ2-3; len: 17; d_gene: TRBD1; abundance: -; CDR3nt: TGTGCCAGCAGCTCTCGGGGGACAGGGGTCAGCACAGATACGCAGTATTTT; CDR3aa: CASSSRGTGVSTDTQYF
v_gene: TRBV25-1; j_gene: TRBJ2-7; len: 16; d_gene: -; abundance: -; CDR3nt: TGTGCCAGCAGTGAGACCGGACAGATGGGCTCCTACGAGCAGTACTTC; CDR3aa: CASSETGQMGSYEQYF
v_gene: TRBV20-1; j_gene: TRBJ1-6; len: 14; d_gene: -; abundance: few; CDR3nt: TGCAGTGCCAGAAGGTCGTATTTAGGCTCACCCCTCCACTTT; CDR3aa: CSARRSYLGSPLHF
v_gene: TRBV7-2; j_gene: TRBJ1-6; len: 14; d_gene: -; abundance: -; CDR3nt: TGTGCCAGCAGCTTAAGACACCTTAATTCACCCCTCCACTTT; CDR3aa: CASSLRHLNSPLHF
v_gene: TRBV24-1; j_gene: TRBJ1-1; len: 14; d_gene: -; abundance: few; CDR3nt: TGTGCCACCAGTGACACGGGACCTAACACTGAAGCTTTCTTT; CDR3aa: CATSDTGPNTEAFF
v_gene: TRBV5-4; j_gene: TRBJ2-3; len: 16; d_gene: TRBD2; abundance: -; CDR3nt: TGTGCCAGCAGCTACGTACTAGCGGGGGGCGGGGATACGCAGTATTTT; CDR3aa: CASSYVLAGGGDTQYF
v_gene: TRBV9; j_gene: TRBJ1-5; len: 14; d_gene: -; abundance: -; CDR3nt: TGTGCCAGCAGCCCCCGGACAGAGGGGCAGCCCCAGCATTTT; CDR3aa: CASSPRTEGQPQHF
v_gene: TRBV12-3/TRBV12-4; j_gene: TRBJ1-5; len: 14; d_gene: -; abundance: -; CDR3nt: TGTGCCAGCGGTTACAGTTATAGCAATCAGCCCCAGCATTTT; CDR3aa: CASGYSYSNQPQHF